The 6 T cell receptor beta chains below come from one sample, sequenced in a study of tumor-infiltrating lymphocytes in primary liver carcinoma. Unsorted bulk tissue, roughly 20-32 mg of it, served as the source for co-extraction of RNA and DNA. Production of TCR beta cDNA used approximately 0.55 ug total RNA together with a constant-region primer. Library construction for TCR beta comprised three nested multiplex PCR rounds performed with slightly modified ARM-PCR. Amplification in the first two PCR rounds was performed using TRBV1-TRBV30 forward primers and a C-beta reverse primer for about 10 cycles each. MiXCR was run by TCRdb on the multiplex PCR reads, yielding one entry per CDR3 protein. The top ten clones hold roughly 40% of a sample with fewer than 75,000 distinct CDR3 sequences, over 60% of them seen once. Specimen: liver tumor tissue from sampling region 4. The subset was: tumor region T4, right-lateral pole. These receptors were obtained from a man in his forties with primary liver carcinoma and hepatitis B virus infection.

This clonotype was seen only a few times. The V gene is TRBV4-2, the J gene TRBJ2-7, with D perhaps being TRBD1 or TRBD2 (5 bases each). Germline V CDR1 and CDR2: LGHNA, YNFKEQ. CDR3 length equals 17 residues. The V gene lost 4 bases and the J gene lost 0 bases, with 19 bases spanning the gap. CDR3 sequence (DNA): TGTGCCAGCAGCCGGAACTGGGTGGGAGACAGCTCCTACGAGCAGTACTTC. Amino acids: CASSRNWVGDSSYEQYF.

Turning to this clonotype: This may be a read error, as it is one base from a much larger clone. This chain connects TRBV4-3 to TRBJ1-6, with D possibly being TRBD1 (6 bases). V lost 3 bases and J 3 bases, leaving 9 bases between the germline ends. Germline CDR1 LGHNA, CDR2 YSLEER. The CDR3 covers 15 residues. This CDR3 is CASSHGQLYNSPLHF. CDR3 coding DNA: TGCGCCAGCAGCCACGGACAGCTCTATAATTCACCCCTCCACTTT.

About this clonotype: This sequence may be a read error, since a much larger clone differs from it by one base. The chain joins TRBV6-1 to TRBJ2-2, with TRBD1 identical over 10 bases. There are 15 residues in the CDR3. Germline assignment: CDR1 MNHNS and CDR2 SASEGT. With 6 bases clipped from V and 10 bases from J, the junction kept 11 bases outside the gene matches. The CDR3 loop reads CASRTGGGGAVELFF. The CDR3 coding sequence is TGTGCCAGCAGGACAGGGGGCGGAGGAGCCGTGGAGCTGTTTTTT.

The chain employs TRBV6-6 and TRBJ2-7; tentative D call: TRBD2 (5 bases). Between the trimmed V and J ends, which lost 5 bases and 4 bases, there was a span of 18 bases. Germline values: CDR1 MNHNY, CDR2 SVGAGI (reference sequence). There are 15 residues in the CDR3. DNA of the CDR3: TGTGCCAGCAGTCACGATACCTACGGGAAGTACGAGCAGTACTTC. Its protein product is CASSHDTYGKYEQYF.

As concerns this clonotype: At one end the junction does not follow the germline gene, possibly because of a read error. The gene calls are TRBV10-3 and TRBJ2-5; the D gene is possibly TRBD1 (5 bases). The V gene's germline CDR1 is ENHRY and CDR2 SYGVKD. The CDR3 sequence is 13 residues long. CDR3 region: CTIRADRRETQYF. The CDR3 DNA is TGTACCATCAGGGCAGATCGGAGAGAGACCCAATACTTC.

About this clonotype itself: The junction departs from the called germline gene at one end, perhaps through a read error. The J gene is TRBJ1-2, the V gene TRBV29-1; no clear D. The CDR3 runs 12 residues. Germline V gene data show CDR1 as SQVTM and CDR2 as ANQGSEA. Written as DNA, the CDR3 is TGCAGCGTTAGAGTCAAATACGCTGGCTACACCTTT. Its translation is CSVRVKYAGYTF.